This record covers a single T cell receptor (beta chain). Some clones are missing from TCRdb's copy, which holds only in-frame ones; the method was immunoSEQ multiplex PCR. The sample lists about 92,000 clones; around 80% were seen once. This sample is drawn from a study of a mutant IDH1 vaccine in newly diagnosed glioma. Study as a whole: Patients' prior therapy spanned radiotherapy, temozolomide, or both; most underwent both.

Time point specified: baseline, week 1 (first vaccination visit). Treatment specified: pre-vaccination baseline after standard-of-care therapy. The clonotype was recovered from a man in his forties with glioma. The sequences come from PBMCs, collected from a glioma patient treated with radiotherapy, temozolomide or both.

As DNA, the CDR3 is TGTGCCAGCAGTCCTACAAGCATGAACACTGAAGCTTTCTTT. It encodes CASSPTSMNTEAFF. The chain is built from TRBV27 and TRBJ1-1, with unresolved D. In germline, CDR1 is MNHEY, CDR2 SMNVEV (reference sequence). CDR3 length equals 14 residues. Trimming pared 5 bases from V and 0 bases from J, leaving 10 bases between.